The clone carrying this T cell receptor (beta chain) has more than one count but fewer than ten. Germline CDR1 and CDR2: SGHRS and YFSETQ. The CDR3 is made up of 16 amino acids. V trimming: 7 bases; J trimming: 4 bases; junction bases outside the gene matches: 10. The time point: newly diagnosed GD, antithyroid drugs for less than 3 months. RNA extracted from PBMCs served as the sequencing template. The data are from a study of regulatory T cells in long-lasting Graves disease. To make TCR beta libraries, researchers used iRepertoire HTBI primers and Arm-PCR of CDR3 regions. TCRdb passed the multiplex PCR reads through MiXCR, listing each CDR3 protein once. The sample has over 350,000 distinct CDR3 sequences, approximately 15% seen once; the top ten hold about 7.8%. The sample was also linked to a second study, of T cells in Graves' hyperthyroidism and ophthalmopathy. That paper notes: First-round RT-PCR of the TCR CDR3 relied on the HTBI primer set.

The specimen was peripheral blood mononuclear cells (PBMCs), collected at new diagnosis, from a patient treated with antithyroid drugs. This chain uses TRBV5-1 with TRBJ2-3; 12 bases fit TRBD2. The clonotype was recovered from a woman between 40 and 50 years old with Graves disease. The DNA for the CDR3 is TGCGCCAGCCGACCTTGGACTAGCGGGACGGCAGATACGCAGTATTTT. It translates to CASRPWTSGTADTQYF. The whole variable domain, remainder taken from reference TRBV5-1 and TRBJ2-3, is KAGVTQTPRYLIKTRGQQVTLSCSPISGHRSVSWYQQTPGQGLQFLFEYFSETQRNKGNFPGRFSGRQFSNSRSEMNVSTLELGDSALYLCASRPWTSGTADTQYFGPGTRLTVL.